These T cell receptor beta chains were read from a single sample in a study of blood T cell repertoires in COVID-19. This table comes from immunoSEQ multiplex PCR, and its TCRdb copy is limited to in-frame clones, with some not included. The top ten hold about 20% of the sample, which has roughly 80,000 clones, 70% to 90% seen once. The sequencing sample was made of peripheral blood. The origin of the receptors is a woman aged 60-75 years with acute or convalescent COVID-19. CDR3s include the opening cysteine and the closing phenylalanine or tryptophan. The D gene is left open where the match is weak. The listing skips clone size in some rows; elsewhere it reads once, few, many or a size class.

V	J	D	size	CDR3	DNA
TRBV6-5	TRBJ1-6	.	.	CASSYSKSFYNSPLHF	TGTGCCAGCAGTTACTCGAAGAGTTTCTATAATTCACCCCTCCACTTT
TRBV29-1	TRBJ1-1	TRBD1	.	CSVILSTGVTEAFF	TGCAGCGTTATCCTCTCGACAGGGGTCACTGAAGCTTTCTTT
TRBV6-1	TRBJ1-2	TRBD1	.	CASSEDPDRAQPYGYTF	TGTGCCAGCAGTGAGGATCCGGACAGGGCTCAACCCTATGGCTACACCTTC
TRBV6-5	TRBJ1-1	.	few	CASSYSIRGADTEAFF	TGTGCCAGCAGTTACTCGATACGGGGGGCTGACACTGAAGCTTTCTTT
TRBV5-1	TRBJ1-2	TRBD1	.	CASSFGDRGPYGYTF	TGCGCCAGCAGCTTCGGGGACAGAGGACCCTATGGCTACACCTTC
TRBV7-2	TRBJ1-3	.	.	CASSLRQELYSGNTIYF	TGTGCCAGCAGCTTGAGACAGGAACTATACTCTGGAAACACCATATATTTT
TRBV10-3	TRBJ2-2	TRBD1	.	CAIQGAGGGELFF	TGTGCCATACAGGGGGCCGGAGGCGGGGAGCTGTTTTTT
TRBV19	TRBJ2-6	TRBD1	.	CASSMGQGASGANVLTF	TGTGCCAGTAGTATGGGACAGGGGGCCTCTGGGGCCAACGTCCTGACTTTC
TRBV14	TRBJ2-7	.	.	CASSQDDGRSYEQYF	TGTGCCAGCAGCCAAGATGATGGGCGCTCCTACGAGCAGTACTTC
TRBV6-5	TRBJ2-1	.	.	CASSYDRNNEQFF	TGTGCCAGCAGTTACGACAGGAACAATGAGCAGTTCTTC
TRBV7-9	TRBJ2-5	TRBD2	.	CASSFFGGEETQYF	TGTGCCAGCAGCTTTTTTGGGGGGGAAGAGACCCAGTACTTC
TRBV6-5	TRBJ2-3	TRBD1	.	CASSPGQAPDTQYF	TGTGCCAGCAGTCCGGGACAGGCTCCCGATACGCAGTATTTT
TRBV9	TRBJ1-1	.	.	CASSPLGLSTEAFF	TGTGCCAGCAGCCCCCTGGGGCTGAGCACTGAAGCTTTCTTT
TRBV5-1	TRBJ2-3	TRBD2	few	CASSSLAGGTDTQYF	TGCGCCAGCAGCTCCCTAGCGGGGGGGACAGATACGCAGTATTTT
TRBV15	TRBJ1-4	.	.	CATSKGHQATNEKLFF	TGTGCCACCAGCAAAGGACACCAGGCAACTAATGAAAAACTGTTTTTT